Reported below is one T cell receptor (beta chain). This record comes from a study of patients and donors after allogeneic stem cell transplantation. The CDR3 is made up of 14 amino acids. After removal of 7 bases from V and 5 bases from J, the junction contained 6 bases not matched to a gene. Germline values: CDR1 MNHEY, CDR2 SMNVEV (reference sequence). In TCRdb, the RT-PCR reads were re-called with MiXCR into one record per CDR3 protein. This sample has roughly 880,000 distinct CDR3 sequences; about a sixth occur once, and the top ten carry around 6%. The sequenced sample was blood, either unsorted or a sorted T cell fraction (not recorded which). The genes are TRBV27 and TRBJ2-1; 9 bases agree with TRBD1. This TCR came from a human donor who was either an allogeneic HSCT recipient or a stem cell or donor lymphocyte infusion donor (not recorded which). It is not recorded whose cells these are; they may come from a transplant donor. In DNA form, the CDR3 reads TGTGCCAGCACTATAGACAGGGGGAACAATGAGCAGTTCTTC. Encoded protein: CASTIDRGNNEQFF.